The entry below describes one T cell receptor beta chain. In the source study's methods: Amplification from reference gene primers served as the basis for estimated nucleated cell counts. Libraries were prepared by immunoSEQ multiplex PCR; TCRdb keeps only in-frame clonotypes and omits some of them. The D gene and trimming were derived from the DNA, and the V and J assignments and clone size from that table. The sample comprises around 150,000 clones, 85% of which are singletons, and about 3% rests with the top ten. The data were obtained in a study of blood T cell repertoires in COVID-19. The CDR3 consists of 16 residues. Trimming stripped 3 bases from V and 0 bases from J, with 12 bases between. CDR1 and CDR2 from the germline V gene are LNHDA and SQIVND (reference sequence).

The chain combines TRBV19 with TRBJ1-5, with D possibly TRBD1 on 5 matching bases. The specimen sequenced was peripheral blood. The TCR sequence derives from a human donor with acute or convalescent COVID-19. The donor label of this sample is uncertain. The CDR3 loop reads CASSIDSRYSNQPQHF. CDR3 coding DNA: TGTGCCAGTAGTATCGACAGCAGGTATAGCAATCAGCCCCAGCATTTT.